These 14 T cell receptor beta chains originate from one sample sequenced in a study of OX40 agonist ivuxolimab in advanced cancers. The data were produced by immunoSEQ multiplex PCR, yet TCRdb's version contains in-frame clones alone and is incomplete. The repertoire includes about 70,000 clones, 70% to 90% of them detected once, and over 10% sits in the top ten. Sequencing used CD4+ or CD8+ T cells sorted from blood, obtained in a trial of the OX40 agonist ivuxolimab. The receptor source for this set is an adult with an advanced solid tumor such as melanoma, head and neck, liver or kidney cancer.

In nucleotides, the CDR3 is TGTGCCAGCACCTACGTAGGGACAGGGGGAGGTAATGAGCAGTTCTTC. Protein sequence: CASTYVGTGGGNEQFF. V usage is TRBV6-6 and J usage is TRBJ2-1; 11 nucleotides match TRBD1. Germline assignment: CDR1 MNHNY and CDR2 SVGAGI (reference sequence). The CDR3 has 16 residues. The V segment lost 7 bases and the J segment 7 bases; nucleotides outside the gene matches: 12.

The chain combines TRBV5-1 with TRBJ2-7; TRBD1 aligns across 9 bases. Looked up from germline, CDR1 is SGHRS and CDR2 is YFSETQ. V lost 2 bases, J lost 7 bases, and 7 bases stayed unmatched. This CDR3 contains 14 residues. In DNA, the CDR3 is TGCGCCAGCAGCTTTGGACAGGGGTTTGAAGAGCAGTACTTC. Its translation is CASSFGQGFEEQYF.

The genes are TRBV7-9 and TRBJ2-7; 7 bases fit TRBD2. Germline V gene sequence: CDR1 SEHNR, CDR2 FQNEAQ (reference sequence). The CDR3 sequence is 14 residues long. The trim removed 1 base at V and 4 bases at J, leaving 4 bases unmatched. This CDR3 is CASSLGRGSYEQYF. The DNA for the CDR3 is TGTGCCAGCAGCTTAGGGCGCGGGAGTTACGAGCAGTACTTC.

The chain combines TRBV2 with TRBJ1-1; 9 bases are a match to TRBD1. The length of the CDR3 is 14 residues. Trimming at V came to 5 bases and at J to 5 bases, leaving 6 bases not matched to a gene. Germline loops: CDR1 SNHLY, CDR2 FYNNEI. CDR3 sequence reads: CASSFDRGNTEAFF. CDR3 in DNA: TGTGCCAGCAGTTTTGACAGGGGGAATACTGAAGCTTTCTTT.

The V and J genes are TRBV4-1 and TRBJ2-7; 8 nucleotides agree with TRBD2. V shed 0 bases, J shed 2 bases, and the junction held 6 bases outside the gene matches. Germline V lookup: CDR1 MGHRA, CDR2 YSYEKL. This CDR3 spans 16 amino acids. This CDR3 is CASSQEGSLAAYEQYF. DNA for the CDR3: TGCGCCAGCAGCCAAGAAGGTTCACTAGCGGCCTACGAGCAGTACTTC.

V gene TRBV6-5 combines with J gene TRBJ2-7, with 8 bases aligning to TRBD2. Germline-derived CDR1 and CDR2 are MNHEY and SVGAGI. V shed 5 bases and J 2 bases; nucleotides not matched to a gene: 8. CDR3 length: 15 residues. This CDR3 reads CASSHTGTSAYEQYF. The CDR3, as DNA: TGTGCCAGCAGTCACACCGGGACTAGTGCCTACGAGCAGTACTTC.

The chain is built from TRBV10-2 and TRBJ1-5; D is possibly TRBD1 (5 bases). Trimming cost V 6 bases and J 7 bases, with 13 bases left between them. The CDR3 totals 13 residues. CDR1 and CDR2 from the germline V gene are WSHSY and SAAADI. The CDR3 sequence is CASRSGLSQPQHF. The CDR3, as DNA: TGCGCCAGCAGGTCGGGGCTTTCCCAGCCCCAGCATTTT.

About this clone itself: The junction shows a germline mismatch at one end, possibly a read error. This CDR3 reads CASSLVQAGGNQPQHF. For the CDR3, the DNA is TGTGCCAGCAGCTTAGTCCAGGCAGGGGGCAACCAGCCCCAGCATTTT. The chain couples TRBV7-8 to TRBJ1-5; 8 bases map to TRBD1. The CDR3 spans 16 residues. CDR1 is SGHVS and CDR2 is FQNEAQ in the germline V gene.

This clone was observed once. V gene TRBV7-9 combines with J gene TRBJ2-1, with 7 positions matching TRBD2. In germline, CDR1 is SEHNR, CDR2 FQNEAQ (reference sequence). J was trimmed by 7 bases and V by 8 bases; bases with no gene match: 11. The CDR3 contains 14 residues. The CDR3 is CASGYGLAVNEQFF. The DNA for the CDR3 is TGTGCCAGCGGATATGGGCTAGCGGTAAATGAGCAGTTCTTC.

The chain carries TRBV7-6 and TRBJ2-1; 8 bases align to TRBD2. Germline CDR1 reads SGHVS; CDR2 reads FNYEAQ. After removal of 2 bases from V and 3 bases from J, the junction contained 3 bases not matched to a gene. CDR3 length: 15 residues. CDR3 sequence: CASSLSGGDYNEQFF. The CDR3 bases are TGTGCCAGCAGCTTAAGCGGGGGCGACTACAATGAGCAGTTCTTC.

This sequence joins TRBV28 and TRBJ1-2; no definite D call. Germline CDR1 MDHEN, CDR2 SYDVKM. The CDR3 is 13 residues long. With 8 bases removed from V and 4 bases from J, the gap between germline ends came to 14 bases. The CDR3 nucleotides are TGTGCCAGCGGAGGTGCAGGCGGCTATGGCTACACCTTC. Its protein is CASGGAGGYGYTF.

The CDR3 DNA sequence: TGTGCCAGCAGTGAAGGGCTGGGGAGGGTCGAGCAGTACTTC. Translating gives CASSEGLGRVEQYF. J is TRBJ2-7 and V is TRBV2, with TRBD2 matching over 7 bases. With V trimmed by 1 base and J by 6 bases, 6 bases remained unmatched. CDR3 length: 14 residues. Looked up from germline, CDR1 is SNHLY and CDR2 is FYNNEI. The whole variable domain, remainder taken from reference TRBV2 and TRBJ2-7, is EPEVTQTPSHQVTQMGQEVILRCVPISNHLYFYWYRQILGQKVEFLVSFYNNEISEKSEIFDDQFSVERPDGSNFTLKIRSTKLEDSAMYFCASSEGLGRVEQYFGPGTRLTVT.

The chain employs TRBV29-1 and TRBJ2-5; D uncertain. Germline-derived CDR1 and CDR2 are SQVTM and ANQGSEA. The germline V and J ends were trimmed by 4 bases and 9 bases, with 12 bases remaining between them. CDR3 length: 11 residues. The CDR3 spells CSVVPGVPQYF. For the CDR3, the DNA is TGCAGCGTTGTACCTGGGGTACCCCAGTACTTC.

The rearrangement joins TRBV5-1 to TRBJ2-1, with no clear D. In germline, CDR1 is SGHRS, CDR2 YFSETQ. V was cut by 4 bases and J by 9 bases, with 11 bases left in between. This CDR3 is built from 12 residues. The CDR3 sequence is CASSAQTVEQFF. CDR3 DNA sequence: TGCGCCAGCAGCGCCCAAACAGTTGAGCAGTTCTTC.